Listed here are 31 T cell receptor beta chains from one sample, sequenced in a study of T cell changes during pregnancy in multiple sclerosis. Repertoires were generated with immunoSEQ multiplex PCR, while TCRdb's copy carries only in-frame clones and drops some. The repertoire has around 52,000 clones, approximately 87% of them found once; the top ten carry under 5.5%. Sequenced material: peripheral blood from another person, used as feeder cells. These receptors were obtained from a human donor whose cells served as feeder cells for cultures in a pregnancy study.

This clone was seen a single time. CDR3 in DNA: TGTGCCAGCAGCTTACAGGGGGGGGACTCACCCCTCCACTTT. Amino acid sequence: CASSLQGGDSPLHF. The gene calls are TRBV7-2 and TRBJ1-6, with 7 bases that match TRBD1. There are 14 residues in the CDR3. The trim removed 2 bases at V and 10 bases at J, leaving 5 bases unmatched. Germline V lookup: CDR1 SGHTA, CDR2 FQGNSA.

The V and J genes are TRBV6-1 and TRBJ2-7; 8 bases line up with TRBD1. The CDR3 length is 15 residues. CDR1 and CDR2 (germline): MNHNS, SASEGT. The J segment lost 2 bases and the V segment lost 5 bases, leaving 8 bases of the junction unmatched. The CDR3 region is CASSPEAGGAYEQYF. CDR3 nucleotides: TGTGCCAGCAGTCCGGAGGCAGGGGGCGCCTACGAGCAGTACTTC.

This chain joins TRBV6-5 and TRBJ1-5, with no clear D. Germline CDR1 and CDR2: MNHEY and SVGAGI. V dropped 4 bases and J dropped 6 bases, with 19 bases sitting between them. This CDR3 region has 16 residues. CDR3 sequence: CASSSGNLGIGQPQHF. For the CDR3, the DNA is TGTGCCAGCAGTTCCGGGAACTTAGGGATTGGTCAGCCCCAGCATTTT.

The rearrangement links TRBV5-1 to TRBJ2-7; D gene ambiguous. CDR1 and CDR2 from the germline V gene are SGHRS and YFSETQ. CDR3 length equals 12 residues. With 1 base removed from V and 9 bases from J, the gap between germline ends came to 11 bases. The CDR3 DNA reads TGCGCCAGCAGCTTGTATATGGACGCGCAGTACTTC. Encoded protein: CASSLYMDAQYF.

The chain couples TRBV14 to TRBJ2-1; D ambiguous. Germline values: CDR1 SGHDN, CDR2 FVKESK. V shed 4 bases and J shed 0 bases, with 10 bases lying between them. The CDR3 totals 15 residues. DNA of the CDR3: TGTGCCAGCAGCCGCCGGACGGTCTCCTACAATGAGCAGTTCTTC. Protein: CASSRRTVSYNEQFF. Complete variable domain (other parts from reference TRBV14 and TRBJ2-1): EAGVTQFPSHSVIEKGQTVTLRCDPISGHDNLYWYRRVMGKEIKFLLHFVKESKQDESGMPNNRFLAERTGGTYSTLKVQPAELEDSGVYFCASSRRTVSYNEQFFGPGTRLTVL.

This clone was seen a handful of times. V gene TRBV2 combines with J gene TRBJ1-5; D remains unclear. The CDR3 contains 16 residues. Germline V lookup: CDR1 SNHLY, CDR2 FYNNEI. V lost 4 bases to trimming and J lost 0 bases, with 13 bases between them. The CDR3 sequence is CASSVGQRYSNQPQHF. CDR3 in DNA: TGTGCCAGCAGTGTTGGCCAGCGGTATAGCAATCAGCCCCAGCATTTT.

The V call is TRBV7-2, the J call TRBJ1-1, with D tentatively TRBD1 (6 bases). This CDR3 is 12 amino acids long. V lost 4 bases, J lost 6 bases, and 9 bases lay in between. Germline V gene lookup returns CDR1 SGHTA and CDR2 FQGNSA. CDR3 DNA: TGTGCCAGCAGCTGGGGGCGGGCTGAAGCTTTCTTT. It encodes CASSWGRAEAFF.

DNA of the CDR3: TGTGCCAGCAGCGTAGCTTCACTCTCTGGAAACACCATATATTTT. As protein: CASSVASLSGNTIYF. The chain carries TRBV9 and TRBJ1-3, with D unresolved. The length of the CDR3 is 15 residues. Germline-derived CDR1 and CDR2 are SGDLS and YYNGEE. The V gene lost 0 bases and the J gene lost 0 bases, with 7 bases spanning the gap.

This chain links TRBV6-6 with TRBJ2-7, with 11 positions matching TRBD2. V trimming: 4 bases; J trimming: 3 bases; junction bases outside the gene matches: 5. CDR3 size: 15 residues. Germline V gene sequence: CDR1 MNHNY, CDR2 SVGAGI (reference sequence). CDR3 residues: CASSSGGTSGYEQYF. The CDR3 bases are TGTGCCAGCAGTTCGGGGGGGACTAGCGGCTACGAGCAGTACTTC.

V gene TRBV4-2 combines with J gene TRBJ1-5, with D hard to call. The CDR3 spans 14 residues. CDR1 and CDR2 from the germline V gene are LGHNA and YNFKEQ. With 3 bases removed from V and 5 bases from J, the gap between germline ends came to 11 bases. The CDR3: CASSQGVDHQPQHF. As DNA, the CDR3 is TGTGCCAGCAGCCAGGGAGTAGACCATCAGCCCCAGCATTTT.

CDR3 nucleotide sequence: TGTGCCAGCAGCTTAGGTCAGACTGCGAGCTCCTACGAGCAGTACTTC. Translation: CASSLGQTASSYEQYF. The rearrangement uses TRBV11-3 and TRBJ2-7; D call uncertain. The V and J ends lost 1 base and 0 bases respectively, with 13 bases between them. The length of the CDR3 is 16 residues. CDR1 is SGHNT and CDR2 is YENEEA in the germline V gene.

This chain uses TRBV27 with TRBJ1-5; D not resolved. From germline, CDR1 is MNHEY and CDR2 SMNVEV (reference sequence). The CDR3 totals 16 residues. Deletions cut 2 bases from V and 0 bases from J, with 11 bases between. The CDR3 nucleotides are TGTGCCAGCAGTTTAAGCCCCGGCTATAGCAATCAGCCCCAGCATTTT. Its protein is CASSLSPGYSNQPQHF.

The rearrangement links TRBV5-1 to TRBJ2-6; D not certain. This CDR3 region has 17 residues. Germline-derived CDR1 and CDR2 are SGHRS and YFSETQ. The V end lost 1 base, the J end lost 0 bases, and 11 bases lay between the germline ends. The chain's CDR3 is CASSLIQYSSGANVLTF. CDR3 nucleotide sequence: TGCGCCAGCAGCTTGATACAGTACAGCTCTGGGGCCAACGTCCTGACTTTC.

This rearrangement joins TRBV5-4 to TRBJ1-1, with TRBD1 identical over 8 bases. The length of the CDR3 is 14 residues. Looked up from germline, CDR1 is SGHNT and CDR2 is YYREEE (reference sequence). Losses at the gene ends were 4 bases for V and 5 bases for J; bases not matched to a gene: 7. In nucleotides, the CDR3 is TGTGCCAGCAGCCCCTGGACAGGGAATACTGAAGCTTTCTTT. It encodes CASSPWTGNTEAFF.

The CDR3 DNA is TGTGCCAGCTCACCACGCGGACAGGGGGGCGATACGCAGTATTTT. Encoded protein: CASSPRGQGGDTQYF. This chain links TRBV18 with TRBJ2-3; 10 nucleotides align to TRBD1. V trimming: 1 base; J trimming: 6 bases; junction bases outside the gene matches: 4. CDR3 length: 15 amino acids. Germline assignment: CDR1 KGHSH and CDR2 LQKENI.

The chain couples TRBV5-6 to TRBJ2-7; TRBD2 might be the D (6 bases). The CDR3 is 15 residues long. Trimming cost V 3 bases and J 3 bases, with 16 bases left between them. In germline, CDR1 is SGHDT, CDR2 YYEEEE. The CDR3 here is CASSSLRDSHYEQYF. In DNA form, the CDR3 reads TGTGCCAGCAGCTCGCTTAGGGACTCCCACTACGAGCAGTACTTC.

V and J are TRBV10-3 and TRBJ1-5, with TRBD1 matching over 9 bases. Germline V CDR1 and CDR2: ENHRY, SYGVKD. J lost 3 bases, V lost 11 bases, and 5 bases had no gene match. The CDR3 is 13 residues long. In nucleotides, the CDR3 is TGTGCCTCCACAGGGGGCTTCAATCAGCCCCAGCATTTT. It encodes CASTGGFNQPQHF.

This clone was counted once. The CDR3 DNA reads as TGTGCCAGTAGTTTGACCGGGAACTACGAGCAGTACTTC. It translates to CASSLTGNYEQYF. This chain joins TRBV19 and TRBJ2-7, with D tentatively TRBD2 (5 bases). The V end was cut by 5 bases, the J end by 3 bases, with 11 bases between. The CDR3 consists of 13 residues. CDR1 is LNHDA, CDR2 SQIVND, per germline (reference sequence).

In this sample, this clone turned up once. V usage is TRBV5-8 and J usage is TRBJ2-1; 8 positions agree with TRBD1. Germline CDR1 SGHTS, CDR2 YDEGEE. This CDR3 comprises 19 residues. V gave up 4 bases and J gave up 6 bases; unmatched junction bases: 21. CDR3 protein: CASSGDRSLYYNLLNEQFF. CDR3 nucleotide sequence: TGTGCCAGCAGCGGGGACAGGTCACTTTACTACAATCTACTCAATGAGCAGTTCTTC.

The CDR3 coding sequence is TGCGCCAGCAGCTTGACGGCAGGATCTGAAAAACTGTTTTTT. Residues: CASSLTAGSEKLFF. The chain is built from TRBV5-1 and TRBJ1-4, with D unclear. Trimming stripped 1 base from V and 7 bases from J, with 11 bases between. The CDR3 extends over 14 amino acids. CDR1 SGHRS and CDR2 YFSETQ come from the germline V gene.

V gene TRBV6-1 combines with J gene TRBJ2-4; D ambiguous. CDR3 length equals 11 residues. The germline V and J ends were trimmed by 6 bases and 11 bases, with 11 bases remaining between them. Germline CDR1 and CDR2: MNHNS and SASEGT. The CDR3 bases are TGTGCCAGCAGGGCATCATCCCTTCAGTACTTC. Protein sequence: CASRASSLQYF.

The chain has TRBV19 and TRBJ2-7; TRBD1 matches at 7 bases. The CDR3 totals 14 residues. J lost 3 bases, V lost 5 bases, and 7 bases had no gene match. Germline V gene data show CDR1 as LNHDA and CDR2 as SQIVND (reference sequence). The CDR3, as DNA: TGTGCCAGTAGTGTCCGGACAGGCTACTACGAGCAGTACTTC. Translating gives CASSVRTGYYEQYF.

The chain uses TRBV5-6 and TRBJ2-3, with 10 bases fitting TRBD2. The CDR3 loop spans 16 amino acids. CDR1 and CDR2 from the germline V gene are SGHDT and YYEEEE. The junction had 9 bases not matched to a gene; V was cut back by 0 bases and J by 8 bases. The CDR3 DNA reads TGTGCCAGCAGCTTGGAGTTGGGACTAGCGCCGATTACGCAGTATTTT. Protein: CASSLELGLAPITQYF. Using reference TRBV5-6 and TRBJ2-3 for the parts outside the CDR3, the full variable domain is DAGVTQSPTHLIKTRGQQVTLRCSPKSGHDTVSWYQQALGQGPQFIFQYYEEEERQRGNFPDRFSGHQFPNYSSELNVNALLLGDSALYLCASSLELGLAPITQYFGPGTRLTVL.

The rearrangement uses TRBV6-5 and TRBJ1-3; D not resolved. CDR1 and CDR2 (germline): MNHEY, SVGAGI. The CDR3 is 15 amino acids. The V gene lost 0 bases and the J gene lost 3 bases, with 9 bases spanning the gap. CDR3 DNA: TGTGCCAGCAGTTACTCGACACTGGTTGGAAACACCATATATTTT. It specifies CASSYSTLVGNTIYF.

V is TRBV6-5 and J is TRBJ2-7, with D perhaps matching TRBD1 or TRBD2 (5 bases each). V lost 0 bases and J 3 bases, leaving 15 bases between the germline ends. The CDR3 loop spans 16 amino acids. CDR1 is MNHEY and CDR2 is SVGAGI in the germline V gene. This CDR3 reads CASSYSAGRVGYEQYF. The CDR3 DNA is TGTGCCAGCAGTTACTCGGCGGGCAGGGTGGGCTACGAGCAGTACTTC.

This chain links TRBV18 with TRBJ1-1; 10 nucleotides match TRBD1. The V gene's germline CDR1 is KGHSH and CDR2 LQKENI. CDR3 length equals 18 residues. J gave up 0 bases and V 5 bases, and 12 bases lay outside the gene matches. Here the CDR3 DNA reads TGTGCCAGCTCATCCTCCCGGGACAGGGGATCTTTGAACACTGAAGCTTTCTTT. Translation gives CASSSSRDRGSLNTEAFF.

Only one count was recorded for this clone. The chain combines TRBV16 with TRBJ2-3, with 10 bases matching TRBD1. Losses at the gene ends were 2 bases for V and 2 bases for J; bases not matched to a gene: 7. The CDR3 is 17 amino acids. Germline lookup yields CDR1 KGHSY and CDR2 FQNENV. Here the CDR3 reads CASSQVDRGLDTDTQYF. The CDR3 coding sequence is TGTGCCAGCAGCCAAGTTGACAGGGGGCTGGACACAGATACGCAGTATTTT. Looking up the rest from reference TRBV16 and TRBJ2-3 gives the full variable domain: GEEVAQTPKHLVRGEGQKAKLYCAPIKGHSYVFWYQQVLKNEFKFLISFQNENVFDETGMPKERFSAKCLPNSPCSLEIQATKLEDSAVYFCASSQVDRGLDTDTQYFGPGTRLTVL.

The chain joins TRBV27 to TRBJ2-5, with D perhaps TRBD1 or TRBD2 (6 bases each). Trimming cost V 0 bases and J 5 bases, with 22 bases left between them. Germline V gene sequence: CDR1 MNHEY, CDR2 SMNVEV (reference sequence). This CDR3 has 18 amino acids. The CDR3 region is CASSLSAGGRSGGETQYF. The CDR3 coding sequence is TGTGCCAGCAGTTTATCGGCCGGGGGCCGATCCGGCGGGGAGACCCAGTACTTC.

The rearrangement links TRBV5-4 to TRBJ1-1, with 8 bases lining up with TRBD1. Germline lookup yields CDR1 SGHNT and CDR2 YYREEE (reference sequence). The CDR3 runs 16 residues. V gave up 5 bases and J gave up 0 bases; unmatched junction bases: 9. This chain's CDR3 is CASREDRVGMNTEAFF. The DNA for the CDR3 is TGTGCCAGCAGGGAGGACAGGGTGGGGATGAACACTGAAGCTTTCTTT.

The chain carries TRBV7-2 and TRBJ2-7; D not resolved. Germline V lookup: CDR1 SGHTA, CDR2 FQGNSA. The CDR3 consists of 16 residues. V lost 2 bases and J lost 0, with 14 bases in between. The chain's CDR3 is CASSLSAPISSYEQYF. CDR3 DNA: TGTGCCAGCAGCTTATCCGCTCCCATCTCCTCCTACGAGCAGTACTTC. The entire variable domain, with the rest obtained from reference TRBV7-2 and TRBJ2-7, is as follows: GAGVSQSPSNKVTEKGKDVELRCDPISGHTALYWYRQSLGQGLEFLIYFQGNSAPDKSGLPSDRFSAERTGGSVSTLTIQRTQQEDSAVYLCASSLSAPISSYEQYFGPGTRLTVT.

Here the CDR3 reads CASRRGQGGNYEQYF. CDR3 in DNA: TGTGCCAGCAGACGCGGACAGGGGGGGAACTACGAGCAGTACTTC. V usage is TRBV28 and J usage is TRBJ2-7; 10 positions agree with TRBD1. V was pared by 6 bases and J by 3 bases, with 8 bases of the junction left unmatched. The CDR3 spans 15 residues. CDR1 is MDHEN and CDR2 is SYDVKM in the germline V gene.